This note documents a single T cell receptor (beta chain) sequence. Its antigen remains unidentified. No quality values exist for individual bases; no much larger clone is one base distant. The sample is drawn from a study of T cell changes during pregnancy in multiple sclerosis (dated by TCRdb to between 2018 and 2021). For the wider study: Changes in the T cell repertoire over the course of pregnancy were examined in this study in women with multiple sclerosis.

The protocol used for the library was the immunoSEQ multiplex PCR assay. TCRdb limited this immuneACCESS table to in-frame rearrangements with V and J called. A share of clones is missing; checked studies link under half to unresolved V genes, and the rest is unexplained. Present in this sample are 40,000 to 55,000 clones, around 94% of which were seen just once. The top ten constitute roughly 1.4% of the sample. The CDR3, from cysteine to phenylalanine, totals 15 residues. Just CDR3 DNA is preserved here, 45 bases in frame from base 1. The germline V gene encodes CDR1 LNHDA and CDR2 SQIVND (reference sequence). The trim is 6 bases for V and 5 bases for J, with a gap of 19 bases between the germline ends.

Material for sequencing was peripheral blood. The chain is assembled from TRBV19 and TRBJ2-5; TRBD2 is a possible D gene, resting on 7 matching bases. The source of this sequence is a female donor with multiple sclerosis, enrolled in a pregnancy study. Read as DNA, the sequence is TGTGCCAGTAGCCTAAATGGGGGGGGCGGTGAGACCCAGTACTTC. It codes for CASSLNGGGGETQYF.